The 2 T cell receptor beta chains below all came from one sample that was sequenced in a study of cytomegalovirus exposure and HLA in healthy donors (dated by TCRdb to 2017 to 2019). Library preparation was by the immunoSEQ multiplex PCR assay. The multiplex PCR relied on a mix of 60 forward primers for TCR Vbeta segments and 13 reverse primers for TCR Jbeta segments. TCRdb holds this immuneACCESS table with in-frame rearrangements only. Some clones are missing; in checked studies, unresolved V genes explain under half, and the rest has no known cause. The sample includes more than 150,000 clones, with 75% to 90% observed a single time. The top ten constitute about 1.6% of the sample. Material: PBMCs. These receptors were collected from a man aged 45-60 years in good health and CMV-seronegative.

The chain is built from TRBV29-1 and TRBJ1-2, with D possibly TRBD1 on 6 matching bases. From germline, CDR1 is SQVTM and CDR2 ANQGSEA. CDR3 length: 15 amino acids. Trimming left V 1 base short and J 2 bases short, with 14 bases between. The CDR3 protein is CSVEVRDTSNYGYTF. CDR3 nucleotides: TGCAGCGTTGAAGTAAGGGACACCTCCAACTATGGCTACACCTTC.

This rearrangement joins TRBV9 to TRBJ1-1, with no clear D. CDR1 is SGDLS and CDR2 is YYNGEE in the germline V gene. V was cut by 7 bases and J by 1 base, with 11 bases left in between. This CDR3 region has 13 residues. CDR3 nucleotides: TGTGCCAGCGGCATGAGACAGAACACTGAAGCTTTCTTT. Its translation is CASGMRQNTEAFF. Based on the CDR3 plus reference TRBV9 and TRBJ1-1, the full variable domain is DSGVTQTPKHLITATGQRVTLRCSPRSGDLSVYWYQQSLDQGLQFLIQYYNGEERAKGNILERFSAQQFPDLHSELNLSSLELGDSALYFCASGMRQNTEAFFGQGTRLTVV.